This TCR beta chain was obtained from a study of T cells after yellow fever vaccination. As for the study in general: Some fractions had low cell numbers, and these were prepared with SMART-Seq v4 Ultra Low Input.

V dropped 0 bases and J dropped 5; count of bases not matched to a gene: 7. Germline lookup yields CDR1 MNHEY and CDR2 SVGAGI. The CDR3 loop spans 18 amino acids. TCRdb re-analysed the 5' RACE reads in MiXCR, keeping a single row per CDR3 protein. The table records just over 250,000 distinct CDR3 sequences, roughly 4.8% of them present only once. This clonotype was picked up many times. The starting material was CD4+ T cells sorted from PBMCs, obtained on the day of the yellow fever booster vaccination. V and J are TRBV6-5 and TRBJ2-3; 14 positions agree with TRBD2. The sequence came from a man aged 18 to 29 who received the YFV17D yellow fever vaccine. CDR3 DNA: TGTGCCAGCAGTTACTCATCCGGGACTAGCGGGGGAGGAGATACGCAGTATTTT. Protein: CASSYSSGTSGGGDTQYF.